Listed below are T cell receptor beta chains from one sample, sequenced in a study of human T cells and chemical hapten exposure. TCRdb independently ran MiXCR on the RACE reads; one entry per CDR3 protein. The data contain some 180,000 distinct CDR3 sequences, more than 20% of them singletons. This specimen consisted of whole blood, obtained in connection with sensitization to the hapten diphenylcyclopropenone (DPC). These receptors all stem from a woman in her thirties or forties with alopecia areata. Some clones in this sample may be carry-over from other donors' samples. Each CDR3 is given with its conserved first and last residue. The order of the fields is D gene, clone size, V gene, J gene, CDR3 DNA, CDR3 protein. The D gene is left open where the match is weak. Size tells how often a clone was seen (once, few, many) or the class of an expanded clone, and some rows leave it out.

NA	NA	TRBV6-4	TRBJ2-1	TGTGCCAGCAGTGATGGCCTGGAGGCCTACAATGAGCAGTTCTTC	CASSDGLEAYNEQFF
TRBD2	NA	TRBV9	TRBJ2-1	TGTGCCAGCAGCGCACACCCGACGGGACTAGCGGGGTATGAGCAGTTCTTC	CASSAHPTGLAGYEQFF
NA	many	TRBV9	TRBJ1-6	TGTGCCAGCAGCATAGGGGCTAATTCACCCCTCCACTTT	CASSIGANSPLHF
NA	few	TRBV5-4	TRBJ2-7	TGTGCCAGCAGCTTGATGACCGGGAATGAGCAGTACTTC	CASSLMTGNEQYF
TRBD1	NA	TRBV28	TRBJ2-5	TGTGCCAGCAGTCACGGGACAGGGAGACAAGAGACCCAGTACTTC	CASSHGTGRQETQYF
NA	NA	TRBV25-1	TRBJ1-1	TGTGCCAGCAGTGCGGAGAACACTGAAGCTTTCTTT	CASSAENTEAFF
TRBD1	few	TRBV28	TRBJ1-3	TGTGCCAGCAGTTTGACGACAGGGCTCGCTGGAAACACCATATATTTT	CASSLTTGLAGNTIYF
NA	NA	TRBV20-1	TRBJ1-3	TGCAGTGCTAGACCCCGGAACTCTGGAAACACCATATATTTT	CSARPRNSGNTIYF
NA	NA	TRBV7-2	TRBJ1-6	TGTGCCAGCAGCTTAACACTGGGGAGCTCCTATAATTCACCCCTCCACTTT	CASSLTLGSSYNSPLHF
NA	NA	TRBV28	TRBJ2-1	TGTGCCAGCAGTGGACCTACCTCCTACAATGAGCAGTTCTTC	CASSGPTSYNEQFF
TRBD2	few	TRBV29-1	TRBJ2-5	TGCAGCGTTGTACGGGGCGGGAGGGTGGAGACCCAGTACTTC	CSVVRGGRVETQYF
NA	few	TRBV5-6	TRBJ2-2	TGTGCCAGCAGCTTGAGTCCGAACACCGGGGAGCTGTTTTTT	CASSLSPNTGELFF
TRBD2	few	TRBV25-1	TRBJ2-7	TGTGCCAGCTCCTCCCTCGGACTAGCGGGAGGGGGGCAGTACTTC	CASSSLGLAGGGQYF
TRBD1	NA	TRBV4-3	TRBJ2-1	TGCGCCAGCAGCCGCGACAGGGGAGTGTCCTACAATGAGCAGTTCTTC	CASSRDRGVSYNEQFF